The entry that follows covers one T cell receptor (beta chain) sequence. The antigen is unknown. The data belong to a study of vaccination and CD4 T cells after COVID-19. V was pared by 6 bases and J by 3 bases, with 8 bases between. In germline, CDR1 is MNHEY, CDR2 SVGEGT. This CDR3 comprises 12 residues. Treatment indicated: roughly nine-day PBMC culture with coronavirus spike peptide pools or control peptides (ViraFEST assay). Positivity by PCR occurred from March to December 2020, a period that predated US Alpha, Beta and Delta variants. Study conclusions and caveats: The authors studied relatively few convalescent patients and analyzed no early post-infection timepoints. In convalescent patients, 304 of 307 vaccine-specific clones were spike mono-reactive.

At the Johns Hopkins FTIC core, DNA taken from cultured CD4+ T cells was sequenced by way of the Oncomine TCR Beta short-read assay. TCRdb fed the PCR reads into MiXCR, producing one record per CDR3 protein. This sample has 9,000 to 15,000 distinct CDR3 sequences, with around 50% found just once. This TCR derives from a human donor who had recovered from COVID-19. The J gene is TRBJ1-2, the V gene TRBV6-2 or TRBV6-3; D gene unclear. Sequenced input: CD4+ T cells from blood, cultured in vitro. CDR3 in DNA: TGTGCCAGCAGACTGGAGGACTATGGCTACACCTTC. Translating it yields CASRLEDYGYTF.